These 21 T cell receptor beta chains came from one sample sequenced in a study of cytomegalovirus exposure and HLA in healthy donors (dated by TCRdb to the late 2010s). Libraries came from the immunoSEQ multiplex PCR assay. For the multiplex PCR, a mixture combining 60 forward primers for TCR Vbeta segments and 13 reverse primers for TCR Jbeta segments was used. In TCRdb, the immuneACCESS table is reduced to in-frame sequences with V and J assigned. These tables do not hold every clone; where another copy was compared, an unresolved V gene accounts for under half, and the others remain unexplained. The sample profile shows about 190,000 clones; 81% of them were found once. The ten largest clones take up around 3.5% of the sample. What was sequenced was PBMCs. These receptors were taken from a man in his forties in good health and CMV-seropositive.

The chain links TRBV11-2 to TRBJ2-7, with D maybe TRBD2 (6 bases). The CDR3 has 13 residues. CDR1 SGHAT and CDR2 FQNNGV come from the germline V gene. V lost 0 bases and J lost 4, with 7 bases in between. The CDR3 spells CASSLDGGYEQYF. The CDR3 bases are TGTGCCAGCAGCTTAGATGGAGGGTACGAGCAGTACTTC. Full variable domain (outside the CDR3, taken from reference TRBV11-2 and TRBJ2-7): EAGVAQSPRYKIIEKRQSVAFWCNPISGHATLYWYQQILGQGPKLLIQFQNNGVVDDSQLPKDRFSAERLKGVDSTLKIQPAKLEDSAVYLCASSLDGGYEQYFGPGTRLTVT.

This clone was detected a few times. This rearrangement joins TRBV5-6 to TRBJ2-1; 10 bases agree with TRBD1. J lost 6 bases, V lost 4 bases, and 4 bases had no gene match. The germline gives CDR1 SGHDT, CDR2 YYEEEE. CDR3 length equals 14 residues. The CDR3 DNA reads TGTGCCAGCAGCCTGGGGGACAGGGGCAATGAGCAGTTCTTC. Translated, it gives CASSLGDRGNEQFF. Based on the CDR3 plus reference TRBV5-6 and TRBJ2-1, the full variable domain is DAGVTQSPTHLIKTRGQQVTLRCSPKSGHDTVSWYQQALGQGPQFIFQYYEEEERQRGNFPDRFSGHQFPNYSSELNVNALLLGDSALYLCASSLGDRGNEQFFGPGTRLTVL.

V gene TRBV7-9 combines with J gene TRBJ2-7, with D possibly TRBD1 on 7 matching bases. CDR3 length equals 18 residues. V lost 5 bases and J 5 bases, leaving 28 bases between the germline ends. Germline V CDR1 and CDR2: SEHNR, FQNEAQ (reference sequence). The CDR3 loop reads CASSQRDSSTRTPHEQYF. The CDR3 bases are TGTGCCAGCAGCCAAAGGGACAGCTCGACTAGGACCCCCCACGAGCAGTACTTC.

This chain uses TRBV5-1 with TRBJ2-5; D might be TRBD2 (6 bases). The CDR3 spans 15 residues. Trimming removed 2 bases from V and 1 base from J, with 12 bases in between. The germline gives CDR1 SGHRS, CDR2 YFSETQ. This chain's CDR3 is CASSLWGEVQETQYF. In nucleotides, the CDR3 is TGCGCCAGCAGCTTATGGGGGGAAGTCCAAGAGACCCAGTACTTC.

To note about this clone: A far larger clone is off by one base, so a read error is likely. The sample has other DNA sequences that encode this CDR3 too. The genes are TRBV7-2 and TRBJ2-3; unclear D gene. CDR1 and CDR2 (germline): SGHTA, FQGNSA. The CDR3 is 14 residues long. In DNA form, the CDR3 reads TGCGCCAGCAGCTTCAGGTTTAGCACAGATACGCAGTATTTT. Translating gives CASSFRFSTDTQYF.

The chain couples TRBV2 to TRBJ1-6, with 10 positions matching TRBD1. V lost 4 bases, J lost 9 bases, and 3 bases stayed unmatched. Germline-derived CDR1 and CDR2 are SNHLY and FYNNEI. CDR3 length: 14 amino acids. The CDR3: CASSGTGGGSPLHF. In nucleotides, the CDR3 is TGTGCCAGCAGTGGGACAGGGGGGGGTTCACCCCTCCACTTT.

The chain combines TRBV7-9 with TRBJ2-7; 7 bases fit TRBD1. The junction had 4 bases not matched to a gene; V was cut back by 2 bases and J by 6 bases. This CDR3 has 13 amino acids. In germline, CDR1 is SEHNR, CDR2 FQNEAQ (reference sequence). The CDR3 sequence: CASSLSYRGEQYF. CDR3 sequence (DNA): TGTGCCAGCAGCTTAAGCTACAGGGGCGAGCAGTACTTC.

This rearrangement joins TRBV7-8 to TRBJ2-7; 8 bases align to TRBD2. Looked up from germline, CDR1 is SGHVS and CDR2 is FQNEAQ. The CDR3 extends over 16 amino acids. With 0 bases clipped from V and 5 bases from J, the junction kept 9 bases outside the gene matches. CDR3 amino acids: CASSLARTSRSHEQYF. For the CDR3, the DNA is TGTGCCAGCAGCTTAGCGCGGACTAGCAGAAGCCACGAGCAGTACTTC.

The chain has TRBV28 and TRBJ2-7, with 7 bases fitting TRBD2. V lost 4 bases, J lost 4 bases, and 10 bases stayed unmatched. Germline CDR1 reads MDHEN; CDR2 reads SYDVKM. The CDR3 has 15 amino acids. For the CDR3, the DNA is TGTGCCAGCAGTTCCCCGGGGGGATTTGGGTACGAGCAGTACTTC. As protein: CASSSPGGFGYEQYF. The whole variable domain, remainder taken from reference TRBV28 and TRBJ2-7, is DVKVTQSSRYLVKRTGEKVFLECVQDMDHENMFWYRQDPGLGLRLIYFSYDVKMKEKGDIPEGYSVSREKKERFSLILESASTNQTSMYLCASSSPGGFGYEQYFGPGTRLTVT.

This clone has ten or more counts. J is TRBJ1-2 and V is TRBV4-3; no clear D. The CDR3 contains 15 residues. Germline CDR1 and CDR2: LGHNA and YSLEER. V gave up 0 bases and J gave up 0 bases, with 8 bases separating them. The CDR3 reads CASSQEITANYGYTF. DNA for the CDR3: TGCGCCAGCAGCCAAGAAATCACGGCTAACTATGGCTACACCTTC.

The chain employs TRBV6-5 and TRBJ1-2; 9 bases agree with TRBD1. V gave up 5 bases and J gave up 8 bases; unmatched junction bases: 6. The CDR3 is made up of 13 amino acids. From germline, CDR1 is MNHEY and CDR2 SVGAGI. The CDR3 sequence: CASSNRGLGGYTF. CDR3 bases: TGTGCCAGCAGTAACAGGGGGCTGGGCGGCTACACCTTC.

The J gene is TRBJ2-7, the V gene TRBV4-1, with a weak D call TRBD2 (6 bases). Trimming shortened V by 3 bases and J by 0 bases, and 15 bases separated the two germline ends. The CDR3 sequence is 16 residues long. Germline CDR1 reads MGHRA; CDR2 reads YSYEKL. The CDR3 spells CASSQNPSAISYEQYF. The DNA of the CDR3 is TGCGCCAGCAGCCAGAATCCTAGCGCGATCTCCTACGAGCAGTACTTC.

The DNA of the CDR3 is TGTGCCAGCAGTTACTCGGGGACCGGGGGTGAAGCTTTCTTT. Residues: CASSYSGTGGEAFF. The V and J genes are TRBV6-6 and TRBJ1-1; perhaps TRBD1 as D (5 bases). Trimming removed 0 bases from V and 7 bases from J, with 12 bases in between. Germline CDR1 MNHNY, CDR2 SVGAGI (reference sequence). The CDR3 loop spans 14 amino acids.

V is TRBV28 and J is TRBJ2-1, with D possibly matching TRBD1 (6 bases). The V gene lost 5 bases and the J gene lost 0 bases, with 14 bases spanning the gap. CDR3 length: 16 amino acids. Germline CDR1 reads MDHEN; CDR2 reads SYDVKM. CDR3 DNA: TGTGCCAGCAGTCAAGGGGGTTTGAGCTCCTACAATGAGCAGTTCTTC. This codes for CASSQGGLSSYNEQFF.

J is TRBJ2-7 and V is TRBV2; D may be TRBD1 (6 bases). Trimming took 7 bases from V and 2 from J, leaving 15 bases between them. The germline V gene has CDR1 SNHLY and CDR2 FYNNEI. This CDR3 has 14 residues. The CDR3 nucleotides are TGTGCCAGCAACAAGGACAGTACAACCTACGAGCAGTACTTC. This encodes CASNKDSTTYEQYF.

This clone has only one observation. The chain joins TRBV28 to TRBJ2-7; D remains unclear. The CDR3 totals 13 residues. Germline V gene sequence: CDR1 MDHEN, CDR2 SYDVKM. Trimming left V 7 bases short and J 3 bases short, with 13 bases between. CDR3 bases: TGTGCCAGCACGGCGGCGGCGTACTACGAGCAGTACTTC. Encoded protein: CASTAAAYYEQYF.

The chain is built from TRBV4-3 and TRBJ2-3, with D unclear. There are 16 residues in the CDR3. Trimming took 1 base from V and 1 from J, leaving 12 bases between them. The V gene's germline CDR1 is LGHNA and CDR2 YSLEER. For the CDR3, the DNA is TGCGCCAGCAGCCAAGTAAGACTGCCCCGCACAGATACGCAGTATTTT. Its translation: CASSQVRLPRTDTQYF.

The rearrangement links TRBV7-7 to TRBJ2-1, with 8 bases lining up with TRBD1. Germline CDR1 reads SSHAT; CDR2 reads FNYEAQ (reference sequence). V lost 3 bases to trimming and J lost 6 bases; unmatched junction nucleotides: 4. The CDR3 runs 14 residues. The CDR3 region is CASSLTGASNEQFF. The CDR3 DNA follows: TGTGCCAGCAGCTTGACAGGGGCGAGCAATGAGCAGTTCTTC. Full variable domain (rest looked up from reference TRBV7-7 and TRBJ2-1): GAGVSQSPRYKVTKRGQDVTLRCDPISSHATLYWYQQALGQGPEFLTYFNYEAQPDKSGLPSDRFSAERPEGSISTLTIQRTEQRDSAMYRCASSLTGASNEQFFGPGTRLTVL.

The J gene is TRBJ2-1, the V gene TRBV5-4, with 7 bases that match TRBD1. The CDR3 sequence is 15 residues long. With 2 bases clipped from V and 1 base from J, the junction kept 3 bases outside the gene matches. The germline V gene has CDR1 SGHNT and CDR2 YYREEE (reference sequence). The CDR3: CASSFRQGSYNEQFF. CDR3 DNA: TGTGCCAGCAGCTTTAGACAGGGATCCTACAATGAGCAGTTCTTC.

The chain joins TRBV7-7 to TRBJ2-2, with 7 bases aligning to TRBD1. Germline trimming cut 4 bases from V and 0 bases from J; bases unmatched to any gene: 5. This CDR3 comprises 16 residues. Germline lookup yields CDR1 SSHAT and CDR2 FNYEAQ (reference sequence). CDR3 amino acids: CASSSEGAPNTGELFF. The CDR3 DNA follows: TGTGCCAGCAGCTCCGAGGGGGCACCGAACACCGGGGAGCTGTTTTTT.

This clone was detected once. The J gene is TRBJ2-7, the V gene TRBV6-1; perhaps TRBD1 as D (5 bases). CDR1 MNHNS and CDR2 SASEGT come from the germline V gene. Deletions cut 8 bases from V and 5 bases from J, with 13 bases between. The length of the CDR3 is 12 residues. CDR3 bases: TGTGCCAGCTCACTTGTAGGGGACGAGCAGTACTTC. It is translated as CASSLVGDEQYF.